This T cell receptor (beta chain) was recorded in a study of human T cells and chemical hapten exposure. The time point is: patch test 1, 2 weeks after DPC sensitization. Treatment indicated: therapeutic diphenylcyclopropenone sensitization with weekly scalp DPC. Unique molecular identifiers were affixed to discrete cDNA molecules within the library. TCRdb itself ran the RACE reads through MiXCR, one entry per CDR3 protein. The sample carries about 360,000 distinct CDR3 sequences, around 7% recorded once. This clonotype was seen repeatedly, ten times or more. What it recognizes is unknown. Overall study findings and caveats: The number of TCRs above 1 in 1000 frequency did not change after DPC sensitization.

This TCR came from a woman under 30 with alopecia areata. Some clones in this sample may be carry-over from other donors' samples. Sequences were derived from whole blood, sampled in connection with sensitization to the hapten diphenylcyclopropenone (DPC).

The CDR3 DNA reads as TGTGCCAGCAGCTTGTTCGAGGAGGCTTTCTTT. It codes for CASSLFEEAFF. The V gene is TRBV5-6, the J gene TRBJ1-1; D is uncertain. Trimming took 1 base from V and 11 from J, leaving 9 bases between them. The germline gives CDR1 SGHDT, CDR2 YYEEEE. The CDR3 is 11 residues long.